What follows describes a single TCR beta chain. Its target is unknown. The sample originates from a study of OX40 agonist ivuxolimab in advanced cancers. Study-level information: Dose-escalation patients suffered from hepatocellular carcinoma, melanoma, renal cell or head and neck cancer. Notes on the study in general: Dose levels from 0.1 to 3.0 mg/kg saw CD4+ and CD8+ blood T cells expand clonally by week 6.

Sequencing was performed with immunoSEQ multiplex PCR; in TCRdb, only in-frame clones are kept and a portion is missing. The sample includes tens of thousands of clones, 80% to 90% of them seen just once. From germline, CDR1 is MNHEY and CDR2 SMNVEV (reference sequence). V lost 5 bases to trimming and J lost 7 bases; unmatched junction nucleotides: 6. CDR3 size: 14 residues. Prior autoimmune disease or systemic immunosuppression barred patients. V usage is TRBV27 and J usage is TRBJ1-4; the match to TRBD1 covers 8 bases. This sequence originates from an adult with an advanced solid tumor such as melanoma, head and neck, liver or kidney cancer. The material sequenced was CD4+ or CD8+ T cells sorted from blood, taken in a trial of the OX40 agonist ivuxolimab. The CDR3 loop is CASSLTGVGEKLFF. CDR3 nucleotides: TGTGCCAGCAGTCTGACAGGGGTTGGTGAAAAACTGTTTTTT.